This T cell receptor (beta chain) was sequenced for a study of OX40 agonist ivuxolimab in advanced cancers. Study-wide background: From roughly 20 to 79 years was the age range, with a mean of roughly 64 years, and 65% to 90% were male. Partial responses were observed in three patients, of whom one had hepatocellular carcinoma and two had cutaneous melanoma. Whole-study findings and limits: Expanded peripheral T-cell antigen specificity went undetermined.

Regarding this clone: Its antigen is still unknown.

Only in-frame clones appear in the TCRdb table, and some are missing; sequencing was by immunoSEQ multiplex PCR. The sample consists of about 32,000 clones, 84% of them appearing once. The TCR comes from an adult with an advanced solid tumor such as melanoma, head and neck, liver or kidney cancer. The material was CD4+ or CD8+ T cells sorted from blood, obtained in a trial of the OX40 agonist ivuxolimab.

The CDR3 sequence: CASSQDPGSTDTQYF. The CDR3 nucleotides read TGCGCCAGCAGCCAAGACCCAGGGTCCACAGATACGCAGTATTTT. This rearrangement joins TRBV4-1 to TRBJ2-3; perhaps TRBD1 as D (5 bases). V gave up 0 bases and J gave up 2 bases, with 9 bases separating them. From germline, CDR1 is MGHRA and CDR2 YSYEKL. This CDR3 comprises 15 residues.